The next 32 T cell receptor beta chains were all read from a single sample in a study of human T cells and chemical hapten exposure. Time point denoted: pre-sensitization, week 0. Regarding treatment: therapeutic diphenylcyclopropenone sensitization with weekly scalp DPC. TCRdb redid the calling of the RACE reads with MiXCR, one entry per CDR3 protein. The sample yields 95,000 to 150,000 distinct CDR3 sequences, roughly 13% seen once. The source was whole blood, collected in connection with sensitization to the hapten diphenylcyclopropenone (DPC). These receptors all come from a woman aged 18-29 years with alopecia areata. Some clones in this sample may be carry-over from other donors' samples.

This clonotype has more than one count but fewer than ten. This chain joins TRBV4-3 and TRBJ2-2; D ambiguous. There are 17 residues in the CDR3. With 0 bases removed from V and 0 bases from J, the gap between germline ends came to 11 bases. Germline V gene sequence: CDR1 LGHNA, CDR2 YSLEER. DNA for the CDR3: TGCGCCAGCAGCCAAGAGTCCGGCTATACGAACACCGGGGAGCTGTTTTTT. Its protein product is CASSQESGYTNTGELFF.

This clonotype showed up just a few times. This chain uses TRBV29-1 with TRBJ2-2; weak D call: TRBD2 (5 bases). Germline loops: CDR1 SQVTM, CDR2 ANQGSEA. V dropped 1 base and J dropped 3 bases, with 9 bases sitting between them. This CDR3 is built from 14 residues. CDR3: CSVEVNGDTGELFF. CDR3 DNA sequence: TGCAGCGTTGAAGTAAACGGGGACACCGGGGAGCTGTTTTTT.

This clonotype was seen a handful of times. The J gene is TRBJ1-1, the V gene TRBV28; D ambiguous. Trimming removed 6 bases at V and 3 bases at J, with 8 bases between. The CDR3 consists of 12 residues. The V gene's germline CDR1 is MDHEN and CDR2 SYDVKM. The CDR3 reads CASSRSHTEAFF. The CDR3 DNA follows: TGTGCCAGCAGCCGAAGTCACACTGAAGCTTTCTTT.

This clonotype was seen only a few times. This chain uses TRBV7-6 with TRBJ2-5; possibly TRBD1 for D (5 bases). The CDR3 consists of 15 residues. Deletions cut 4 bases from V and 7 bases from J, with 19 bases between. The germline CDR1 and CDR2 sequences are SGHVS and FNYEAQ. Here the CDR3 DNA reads TGTGCCAGCAGCTCGACTGACAGTTTAGTAGGGACCCAGTACTTC. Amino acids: CASSSTDSLVGTQYF.

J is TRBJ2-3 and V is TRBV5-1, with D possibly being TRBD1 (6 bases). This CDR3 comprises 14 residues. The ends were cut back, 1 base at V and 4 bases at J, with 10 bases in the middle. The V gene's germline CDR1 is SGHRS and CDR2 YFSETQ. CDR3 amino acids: CASSLMGAPDTQYF. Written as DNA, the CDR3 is TGCGCCAGCAGCTTGATGGGGGCCCCAGATACGCAGTATTTT.

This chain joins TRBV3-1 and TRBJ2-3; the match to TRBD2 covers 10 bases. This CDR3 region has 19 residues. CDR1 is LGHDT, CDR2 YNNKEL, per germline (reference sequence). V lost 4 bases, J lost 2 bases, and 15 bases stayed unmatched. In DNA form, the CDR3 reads TGTGCCAGCAGCCTAAGATCGCGTCCTAGCGGGGGCGTCACAGATACGCAGTATTTT. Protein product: CASSLRSRPSGGVTDTQYF.

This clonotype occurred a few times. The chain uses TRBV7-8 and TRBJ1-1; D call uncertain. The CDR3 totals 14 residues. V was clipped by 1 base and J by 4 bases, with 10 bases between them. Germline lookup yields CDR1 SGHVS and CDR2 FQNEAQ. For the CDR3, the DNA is TGTGCCAGCAGCTTAGAATGGGGTCCCACTGAAGCTTTCTTT. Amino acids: CASSLEWGPTEAFF. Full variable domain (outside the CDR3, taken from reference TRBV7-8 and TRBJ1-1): GAGVSQSPRYKVAKRGQDVALRCDPISGHVSLFWYQQALGQGPEFLTYFQNEAQLDKSGLPSDRFFAERPEGSVSTLKIQRTQQEDSAVYLCASSLEWGPTEAFFGQGTRLTVV.

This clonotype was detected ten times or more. CDR3 sequence (DNA): TGCGCCAGCAGTAAGGGAGGCGGTGAAAAACTGTTTTTT. This sequence encodes CASSKGGGEKLFF. The chain carries TRBV5-1 and TRBJ1-4; D uncertain. The V gene lost 5 bases and the J gene lost 7 bases, with 12 bases spanning the gap. Germline CDR1 is SGHRS and CDR2 is YFSETQ. The CDR3 sequence is 13 residues long.

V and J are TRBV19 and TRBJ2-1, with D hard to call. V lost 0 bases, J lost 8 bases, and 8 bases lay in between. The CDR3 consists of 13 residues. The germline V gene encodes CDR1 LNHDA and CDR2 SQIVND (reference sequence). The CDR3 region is CASSIDLRDEQFF. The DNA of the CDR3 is TGTGCCAGTAGTATAGATCTTAGGGATGAGCAGTTCTTC.

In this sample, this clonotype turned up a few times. The CDR3 nucleotides read TGTGCCAGTAGCCGTCGGACAGGGCCCTCCTACGAGCAGTACTTC. This translates into CASSRRTGPSYEQYF. The chain uses TRBV19 and TRBJ2-7, with 8 nucleotides matching TRBD1. Germline V lookup: CDR1 LNHDA, CDR2 SQIVND (reference sequence). Unmatched junction bases numbered 7, after V lost 6 bases and J lost 0 bases. The CDR3 sequence is 15 residues long.

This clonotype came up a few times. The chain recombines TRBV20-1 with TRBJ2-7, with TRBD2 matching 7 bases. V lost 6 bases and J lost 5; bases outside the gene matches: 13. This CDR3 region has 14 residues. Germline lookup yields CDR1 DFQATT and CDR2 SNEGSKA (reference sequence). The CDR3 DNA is TGCAGTGCCCAAACCGGGGGGATCCGCGACGAGCAGTACTTC. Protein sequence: CSAQTGGIRDEQYF.

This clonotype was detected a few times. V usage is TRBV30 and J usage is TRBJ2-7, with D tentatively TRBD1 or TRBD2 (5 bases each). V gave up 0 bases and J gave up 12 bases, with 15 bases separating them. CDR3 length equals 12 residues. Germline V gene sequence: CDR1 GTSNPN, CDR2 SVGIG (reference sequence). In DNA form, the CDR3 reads TGTGCCTGGAGTGTACCGAGTGGGACGCCGTACTTC. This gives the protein CAWSVPSGTPYF.

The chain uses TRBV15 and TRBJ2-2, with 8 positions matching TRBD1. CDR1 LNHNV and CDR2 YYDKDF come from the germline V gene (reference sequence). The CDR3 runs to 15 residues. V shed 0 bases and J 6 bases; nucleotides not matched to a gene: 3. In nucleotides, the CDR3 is TGTGCCACCAGCAGAGAGACAGGGGTGCCCGGGGAGCTGTTTTTT. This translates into CATSRETGVPGELFF.

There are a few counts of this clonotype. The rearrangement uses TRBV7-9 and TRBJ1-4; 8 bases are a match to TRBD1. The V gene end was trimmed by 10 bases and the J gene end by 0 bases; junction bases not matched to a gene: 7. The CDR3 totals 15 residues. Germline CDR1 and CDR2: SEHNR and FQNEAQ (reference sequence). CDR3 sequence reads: CAIAGQGATNEKLFF. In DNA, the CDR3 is TGTGCCATAGCAGGACAGGGAGCAACTAATGAAAAACTGTTTTTT.

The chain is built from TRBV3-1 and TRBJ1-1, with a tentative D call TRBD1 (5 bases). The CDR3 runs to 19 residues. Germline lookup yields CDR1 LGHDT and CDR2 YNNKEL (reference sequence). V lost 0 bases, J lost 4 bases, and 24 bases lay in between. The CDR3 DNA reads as TGTGCCAGCAGCCAAGAAAGAGCAGGGATGGGCATTTTGGGCACTGAAGCTTTCTTT. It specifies CASSQERAGMGILGTEAFF.

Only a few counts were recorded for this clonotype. CDR3 nucleotides: TGCGCCAGCAGCCAAGATCGGGCGAGCTCTGGGGCCAACGTCCTGACTTTC. As protein: CASSQDRASSGANVLTF. This chain links TRBV4-3 with TRBJ2-6; unclear D gene. CDR1 and CDR2 from the germline V gene are LGHNA and YSLEER. V was clipped by 0 bases and J by 0 bases, with 9 bases between them. The CDR3 loop spans 17 amino acids.

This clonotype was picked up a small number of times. In DNA form, the CDR3 reads TGTGCCAGCAGTCCCGGGACTAGCGGGGCCCTCACAGATACGCAGTATTTT. Its protein is CASSPGTSGALTDTQYF. The rearrangement links TRBV7-9 to TRBJ2-3; 13 nucleotides match TRBD2. The germline V gene has CDR1 SEHNR and CDR2 FQNEAQ (reference sequence). This CDR3 contains 17 residues. The V gene end was trimmed by 6 bases and the J gene end by 2 bases; junction bases not matched to a gene: 8. Complete variable domain (other parts from reference TRBV7-9 and TRBJ2-3): DTGVSQNPRHKITKRGQNVTFRCDPISEHNRLYWYRQTLGQGPEFLTYFQNEAQLEKSRLLSDRFSAERPKGSFSTLEIQRTEQGDSAMYLCASSPGTSGALTDTQYFGPGTRLTVL.

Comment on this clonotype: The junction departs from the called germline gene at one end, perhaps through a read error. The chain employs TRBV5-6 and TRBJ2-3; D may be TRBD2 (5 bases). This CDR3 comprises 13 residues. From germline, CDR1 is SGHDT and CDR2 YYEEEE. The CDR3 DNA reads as TGTGCCAGCAGTTTGGACTCGTCAGATACGCAGTATTTT. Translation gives CASSLDSSDTQYF.

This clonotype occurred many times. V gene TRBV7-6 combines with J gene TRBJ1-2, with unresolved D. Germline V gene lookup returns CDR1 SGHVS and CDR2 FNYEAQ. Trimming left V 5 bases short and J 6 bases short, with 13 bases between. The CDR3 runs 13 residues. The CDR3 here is CASSPDPLHGYTF. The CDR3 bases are TGTGCCAGCAGCCCGGACCCCCTGCATGGCTACACCTTC.

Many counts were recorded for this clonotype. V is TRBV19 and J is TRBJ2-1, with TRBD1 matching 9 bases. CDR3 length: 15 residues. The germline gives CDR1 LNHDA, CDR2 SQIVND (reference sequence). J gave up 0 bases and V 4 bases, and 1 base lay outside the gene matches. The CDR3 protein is CASSKTGGSYNEQFF. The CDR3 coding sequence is TGTGCCAGTAGTAAGACAGGGGGCTCCTACAATGAGCAGTTCTTC.

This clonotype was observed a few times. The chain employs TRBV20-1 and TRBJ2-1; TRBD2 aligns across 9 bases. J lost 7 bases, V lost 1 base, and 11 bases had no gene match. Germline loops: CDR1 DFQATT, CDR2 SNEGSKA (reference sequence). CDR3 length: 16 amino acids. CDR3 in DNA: TGCAGTGCTAGAGGCCCCGCGGGGGGGCCATCGAATGAGCAGTTCTTC. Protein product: CSARGPAGGPSNEQFF.

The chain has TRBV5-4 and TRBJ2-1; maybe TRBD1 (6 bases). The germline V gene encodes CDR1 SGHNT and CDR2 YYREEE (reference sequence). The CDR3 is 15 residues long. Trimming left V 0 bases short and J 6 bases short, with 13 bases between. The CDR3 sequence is CASSLVRGHPNEQFF. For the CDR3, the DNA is TGTGCCAGCAGCTTGGTCAGGGGACACCCCAATGAGCAGTTCTTC.

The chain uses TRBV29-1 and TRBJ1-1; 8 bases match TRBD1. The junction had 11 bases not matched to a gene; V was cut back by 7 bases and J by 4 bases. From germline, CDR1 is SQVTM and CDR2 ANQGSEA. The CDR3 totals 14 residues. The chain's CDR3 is CSARDRSTRTEAFF. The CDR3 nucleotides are TGCAGCGCGCGGGACAGGTCAACCCGCACTGAAGCTTTCTTT.

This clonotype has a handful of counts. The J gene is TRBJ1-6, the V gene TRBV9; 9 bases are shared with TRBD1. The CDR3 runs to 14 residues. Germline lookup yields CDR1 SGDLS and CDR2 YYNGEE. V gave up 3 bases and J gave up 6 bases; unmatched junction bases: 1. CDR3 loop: CASSGGQGNSPLHF. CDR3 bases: TGTGCCAGCAGCGGGGGACAGGGTAATTCACCCCTCCACTTT.

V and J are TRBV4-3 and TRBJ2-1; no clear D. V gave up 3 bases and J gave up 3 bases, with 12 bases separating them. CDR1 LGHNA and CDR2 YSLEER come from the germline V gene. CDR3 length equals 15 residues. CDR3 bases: TGCGCCAGCAGCCACCGGGCCGACCTCTACAATGAGCAGTTCTTC. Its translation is CASSHRADLYNEQFF.

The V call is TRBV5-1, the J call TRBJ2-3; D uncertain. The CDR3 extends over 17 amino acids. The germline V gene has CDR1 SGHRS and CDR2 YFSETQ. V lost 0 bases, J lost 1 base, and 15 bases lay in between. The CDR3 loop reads CASSLDSRAAGTDTQYF. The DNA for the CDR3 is TGCGCCAGCAGCTTGGATTCAAGGGCAGCCGGCACAGATACGCAGTATTTT.

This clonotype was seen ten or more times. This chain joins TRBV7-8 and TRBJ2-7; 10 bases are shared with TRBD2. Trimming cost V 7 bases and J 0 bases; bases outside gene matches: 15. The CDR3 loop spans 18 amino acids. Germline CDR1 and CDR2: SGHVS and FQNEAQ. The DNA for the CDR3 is TGTGCCAGCATGGGGTTGGTAGCGGGGGGCATGAGCTCCTACGAGCAGTACTTC. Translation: CASMGLVAGGMSSYEQYF.

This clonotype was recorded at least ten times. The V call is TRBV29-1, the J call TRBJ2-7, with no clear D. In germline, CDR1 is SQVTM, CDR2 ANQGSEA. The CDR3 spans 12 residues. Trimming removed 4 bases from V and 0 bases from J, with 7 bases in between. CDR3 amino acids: CSVVGSSYEQYF. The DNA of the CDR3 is TGCAGCGTTGTGGGCAGCTCCTACGAGCAGTACTTC.

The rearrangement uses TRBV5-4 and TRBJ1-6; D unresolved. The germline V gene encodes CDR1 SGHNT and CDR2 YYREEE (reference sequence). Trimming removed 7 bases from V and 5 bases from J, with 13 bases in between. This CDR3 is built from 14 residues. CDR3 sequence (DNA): TGTGCCAGCTCCGAAGGGCGGGATAATTCACCCCTCCACTTT. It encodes CASSEGRDNSPLHF.

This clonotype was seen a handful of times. CDR3 region: CASSLAGDGGNQPQHF. The CDR3 region has the DNA TGTGCCAGCAGCTTAGCTGGGGACGGAGGAAATCAGCCCCAGCATTTT. This chain uses TRBV7-9 with TRBJ1-5; a weak D match, TRBD1 (5 bases). Looked up from germline, CDR1 is SEHNR and CDR2 is FQNEAQ (reference sequence). V was cut by 0 bases and J by 4 bases, with 13 bases left in between. The CDR3 consists of 16 residues.

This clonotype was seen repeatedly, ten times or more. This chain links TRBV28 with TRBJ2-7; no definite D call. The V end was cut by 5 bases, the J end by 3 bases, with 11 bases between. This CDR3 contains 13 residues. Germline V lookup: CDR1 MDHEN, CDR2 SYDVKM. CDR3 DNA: TGTGCCAGCAGTCTTACCCCCCTCTACGAGCAGTACTTC. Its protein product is CASSLTPLYEQYF. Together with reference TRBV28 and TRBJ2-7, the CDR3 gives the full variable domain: DVKVTQSSRYLVKRTGEKVFLECVQDMDHENMFWYRQDPGLGLRLIYFSYDVKMKEKGDIPEGYSVSREKKERFSLILESASTNQTSMYLCASSLTPLYEQYFGPGTRLTVT.

The CDR3 DNA is TGTGCCAGCAGCTTAGTGCAGACGCCCCAAGAGACCCAGTACTTC. This gives the protein CASSLVQTPQETQYF. The chain has TRBV7-6 and TRBJ2-5; D unclear. The CDR3 has 15 amino acids. CDR1 is SGHVS, CDR2 FNYEAQ, per germline. Trimming took off 1 base at V and 1 base at J, with 10 bases between the two ends.